Listed here are 18 T cell receptor beta chains from one sample, sequenced in a study of blood T cell repertoires in COVID-19. This table comes from immunoSEQ multiplex PCR, and its TCRdb copy is limited to in-frame clones, with some not included. This table holds about 160,000 clones, about 85% found once. Input material: peripheral blood. The source is a woman between 45 and 60 years old with COVID-19, enrolled during active disease.

The gene calls are TRBV27 and TRBJ2-1; maybe TRBD1 (5 bases). Germline V gives CDR1 MNHEY, CDR2 SMNVEV (reference sequence). The V gene lost 7 bases and the J gene lost 4 bases, with 11 bases spanning the gap. The length of the CDR3 is 13 residues. CDR3 bases: TGTGCCAGCACGAGGCGGACATACAATGAGCAGTTCTTC. It codes for CASTRRTYNEQFF.

V gene TRBV11-1 combines with J gene TRBJ1-1; the D gene is possibly TRBD1 (5 bases). Germline loops: CDR1 SGHAT, CDR2 FQDESV (reference sequence). V dropped 5 bases and J dropped 1 base, with 14 bases sitting between them. The CDR3 consists of 15 residues. The CDR3 DNA reads TGTGCCAGCAGCACCTATTTGACAGAGAACACTGAAGCTTTCTTT. Protein sequence: CASSTYLTENTEAFF.

The V gene is TRBV7-9, the J gene TRBJ1-1; TRBD1 agrees at 9 bases. This CDR3 has 12 amino acids. The V gene's germline CDR1 is SEHNR and CDR2 FQNEAQ (reference sequence). V lost 5 bases, J lost 10 bases, and 5 bases stayed unmatched. The CDR3 nucleotides read TGTGCCAGCAGCATGGGACAGGGCTCAGCTTTCTTT. Protein product: CASSMGQGSAFF.

The V gene is TRBV2, the J gene TRBJ2-5, with D perhaps TRBD2 (6 bases). Germline V gene data show CDR1 as SNHLY and CDR2 as FYNNEI. V shed 0 bases and J shed 7 bases, with 15 bases lying between them. This CDR3 is built from 15 residues. As DNA, the CDR3 is TGTGCCAGCAGTGAAGCGTCTGGAGGGGTAGGGACCCAGTACTTC. This sequence encodes CASSEASGGVGTQYF.

The rearrangement joins TRBV29-1 to TRBJ1-4, with D tentatively TRBD1 (6 bases). There are 14 residues in the CDR3. V dropped 4 bases and J dropped 8 bases, with 17 bases sitting between them. CDR1 and CDR2 (germline): SQVTM, ANQGSEA. The chain's CDR3 is CSVGTATSTEKLFF. CDR3 nucleotides: TGCAGCGTTGGGACAGCAACTTCTACGGAAAAACTGTTTTTT.

The chain is built from TRBV14 and TRBJ1-2; 7 bases match TRBD1. Germline loops: CDR1 SGHDN, CDR2 FVKESK. Trimming at V came to 4 bases and at J to 3 bases, leaving 8 bases not matched to a gene. The CDR3 is 15 amino acids. CDR3 region: CASSRDRVAHYGYTF. In DNA, the CDR3 is TGTGCCAGCAGCCGAGACAGGGTCGCACACTATGGCTACACCTTC.

This chain joins TRBV5-1 and TRBJ2-7; 7 bases agree with TRBD1. The V gene end was trimmed by 4 bases and the J gene end by 2 bases; junction bases not matched to a gene: 6. Germline values: CDR1 SGHRS, CDR2 YFSETQ. The CDR3 has 14 residues. The CDR3: CASSNGQATYEQYF. CDR3 sequence (DNA): TGCGCCAGCAGCAACGGACAGGCTACCTACGAGCAGTACTTC.

The chain combines TRBV6-1 with TRBJ2-7; 7 nucleotides match TRBD1. J gave up 3 bases and V 3 bases, and 8 bases lay outside the gene matches. This CDR3 contains 15 residues. In germline, CDR1 is MNHNS, CDR2 SASEGT. The CDR3 sequence: CASSDPGTEHYEQYF. Here the CDR3 DNA reads TGTGCCAGCAGTGACCCCGGGACAGAGCACTACGAGCAGTACTTC.

The CDR3 sequence is CASSQGGAGAIYNEQFF. The DNA for the CDR3 is TGTGCCAGCAGCCAAGGTGGCGCGGGGGCCATCTACAATGAGCAGTTCTTC. This chain connects TRBV3-1 (or the pseudogene TRBV3-2) to TRBJ2-1; tentatively, D is TRBD2 (7 bases). V lost 1 base, J lost 3 bases, and 16 bases lay in between. There are 17 residues in the CDR3. Germline V lookup: CDR1 LGHDT, CDR2 YNNKEL (reference sequence).

The chain has TRBV7-9 and TRBJ2-3; maybe TRBD2 (6 bases). Between the trimmed V and J ends, which lost 2 bases and 2 bases, there was a span of 14 bases. Germline V CDR1 and CDR2: SEHNR, FQNEAQ (reference sequence). The CDR3 consists of 16 residues. CDR3 DNA: TGTGCCAGCAGCTTATCACGGGACTCGTTCACAGATACGCAGTATTTT. Protein sequence: CASSLSRDSFTDTQYF.

This clone was counted only a few times. The chain uses TRBV6-5 and TRBJ1-5; D is ambiguous. V lost 6 bases, J lost 4 bases, and 4 bases lay in between. Germline-derived CDR1 and CDR2 are MNHEY and SVGAGI. The CDR3 has 11 residues. The CDR3 is CASRQNQPQHF. CDR3 in DNA: TGTGCCAGCAGACAGAATCAGCCCCAGCATTTT.

This clone was picked up one time. The CDR3 sequence: CASSEYPPGQEYTGELFF. The CDR3 coding sequence is TGTGCCAGCAGTGAATATCCCCCGGGACAGGAATACACCGGGGAGCTGTTTTTT. This rearrangement joins TRBV25-1 to TRBJ2-2, with TRBD1 matching over 8 bases. The CDR3 is made up of 18 amino acids. J lost 3 bases, V lost 0 bases, and 9 bases had no gene match. Germline CDR1 is MGHDK and CDR2 is SYGVNS.

This rearrangement joins TRBV7-2 to TRBJ2-7; 8 bases align to TRBD1. The CDR3 covers 13 residues. V lost 3 bases to trimming and J lost 2 bases; unmatched junction nucleotides: 0. Germline V gives CDR1 SGHTA, CDR2 FQGNSA. This CDR3 is CASSLTGAYEQYF. CDR3 nucleotide sequence: TGTGCCAGCAGCTTGACAGGGGCCTACGAGCAGTACTTC.

This chain links TRBV18 with TRBJ2-5; perhaps TRBD1 as D (6 bases). The CDR3 consists of 15 residues. Per the germline V gene, CDR1 is KGHSH and CDR2 is LQKENI. Trimming cost V 3 bases and J 2 bases, with 13 bases left between them. The CDR3 coding sequence is TGTGCCAGCTCACCTTCTGGGGGCGGGCAAGAGACCCAGTACTTC. Translation: CASSPSGGGQETQYF.

The rearrangement uses TRBV4-1 and TRBJ1-2; D gene uncertain. The V gene's germline CDR1 is MGHRA and CDR2 YSYEKL. The CDR3 runs to 14 residues. Between the trimmed V and J ends, which lost 1 base and 10 bases, there was a span of 16 bases. The CDR3 loop is CASSQGTREGPYTF. The CDR3 DNA sequence: TGCGCCAGCAGCCAAGGGACCAGAGAGGGTCCCTACACCTTC.

This clone was counted once. The chain combines TRBV27 with TRBJ2-2; no reliable D call. The CDR3 totals 13 residues. CDR1 is MNHEY, CDR2 SMNVEV, per germline (reference sequence). V dropped 6 bases and J dropped 0 bases, with 5 bases sitting between them. The CDR3 region is CASRATNTGELFF. CDR3 bases: TGTGCCAGCAGGGCAACGAACACCGGGGAGCTGTTTTTT.

The genes are TRBV9 and TRBJ1-1; no firm D call. The CDR3 runs to 14 residues. The V end was cut by 4 bases, the J end by 1 base, with 11 bases between. The V gene's germline CDR1 is SGDLS and CDR2 YYNGEE. CDR3 amino acids: CASSLWEENTEAFF. Here the CDR3 DNA reads TGTGCCAGCAGCCTCTGGGAGGAGAACACTGAAGCTTTCTTT. The variable domain in full, completed from reference TRBV9 and TRBJ1-1, reads DSGVTQTPKHLITATGQRVTLRCSPRSGDLSVYWYQQSLDQGLQFLIQYYNGEERAKGNILERFSAQQFPDLHSELNLSSLELGDSALYFCASSLWEENTEAFFGQGTRLTVV.

The count of this clone is one. This rearrangement joins TRBV19 to TRBJ2-1, with a tentative D call TRBD2 (5 bases). The V end was cut by 7 bases, the J end by 6 bases, with 10 bases between. The CDR3 is 12 residues long. CDR1 and CDR2 (germline): LNHDA, SQIVND (reference sequence). CDR3 loop: CASNAGGNEQFF. As DNA, the CDR3 is TGTGCCAGTAATGCAGGAGGCAATGAGCAGTTCTTC.